The clone carrying this T cell receptor beta chain has just a few counts. Its antigen is still unknown. The sample belongs to a study of response to subunit inactivated influenza vaccine. Study-wide results and limits: Each seasonal influenza vaccination recruits few new T cells, the authors suggested.

TCRdb recomputed calls from the RT-PCR reads with MiXCR, one row per CDR3 protein. The data show a few hundred thousand distinct CDR3 sequences, with around 7.9% seen just once and approximately 14% held by the top ten. The starting material was PBMCs from blood, obtained around 25 months after vaccination. The receptor was isolated from a man aged 50-75 years who received an inactivated influenza vaccine.

CDR3 amino acids: CASSSTGLPSTDTQYF. For the CDR3, the DNA is TGTGCCAGCAGCTCGACGGGACTCCCTAGCACAGATACGCAGTATTTT. The gene calls are TRBV7-4 and TRBJ2-3; D may be TRBD2 (6 bases). CDR1 is SGHVT and CDR2 is SQSDAQ in the germline V gene. The CDR3 totals 16 residues. Trimming stripped 4 bases from V and 0 bases from J, with 14 bases between. The variable domain in full, with the rest retrieved from reference TRBV7-4 and TRBJ2-3, is GAGVSQSPRYKVAKRGRDVALRCDSISGHVTLYWYRQTLGQGSEVLTYSQSDAQRDKSGRPSGRFSAERPERSVSTLKIQRTEQGDSAVYLCASSSTGLPSTDTQYFGPGTRLTVL.